The rows below give T cell receptor beta chains drawn from one sample of a study of shared clonotypes between healthy human individuals. The method was immunoSEQ multiplex PCR; TCRdb's version includes in-frame clones alone and lacks a portion of them. Here the sample spans nearly 750,000 clones, 72% being singletons. Sample: memory CD4+ T cells sorted from blood. The receptors stem from a woman aged 25 to 39 in good health. Both conserved end residues are part of each CDR3. Each record gives: clone size, V gene, J gene, D gene, CDR3 protein, CDR3 DNA. The D gene is left open where the match is weak. Some rows mark clone size as missing; the rest say once, few, many or name a class of expanded clone.

size: .; V: TRBV19; J: TRBJ1-4; D: .; CDR3: CASSIDLSGGREKLFF; DNA: TGTGCCAGTAGTATAGATCTATCGGGGGGTCGCGAAAAACTGTTTTTT
size: .; V: TRBV5-1; J: TRBJ2-1; D: TRBD2; CDR3: CASTGLAGVGEQFF; DNA: TGCGCCAGCACGGGACTAGCGGGAGTAGGAGAGCAGTTCTTC
size: once; V: TRBV5-1; J: TRBJ2-5; D: TRBD1; CDR3: CASSSGQGDYETQYF; DNA: TGCGCCAGCAGCTCCGGACAGGGGGATTATGAGACCCAGTACTTC
size: few; V: TRBV11-2; J: TRBJ2-1; D: .; CDR3: CASTAGTGSYNEQFF; DNA: TGTGCCTCTACCGCCGGGACGGGTTCCTACAATGAGCAGTTCTTC
size: .; V: TRBV28; J: TRBJ1-1; D: TRBD1; CDR3: CASSSYRGGTEAFF; DNA: TGTGCCAGCAGTTCGTACAGGGGTGGGACTGAAGCTTTCTTT
size: .; V: TRBV28; J: TRBJ1-3; D: .; CDR3: CASSPIDRPTGNTIYF; DNA: TGTGCCAGCAGTCCCATCGACCGACCAACTGGAAACACCATATATTTT
size: .; V: TRBV27; J: TRBJ2-1; D: TRBD2; CDR3: CASSSPGLANNEQFF; DNA: TGTGCCAGCAGTTCCCCGGGACTAGCCAACAATGAGCAGTTCTTC
size: .; V: TRBV7-6; J: TRBJ2-7; D: .; CDR3: CASSLTNQGEQYF; DNA: TGTGCCAGCAGCTTAACTAATCAGGGCGAGCAGTACTTC
size: .; V: TRBV23-1; J: TRBJ1-1; D: TRBD1; CDR3: CASSRRTGDMNTEAFF; DNA: TGCGCCAGCAGTCGCCGAACAGGGGATATGAACACTGAAGCTTTCTTT
size: .; V: TRBV28; J: TRBJ1-2; D: .; CDR3: CASSTGYGYTF; DNA: TGTGCCAGCAGCACAGGGTATGGCTACACCTTC
size: .; V: TRBV7-6; J: TRBJ2-6; D: TRBD2; CDR3: CASSLAGGRAGANVLTF; DNA: TGTGCCAGCAGCTTAGCGGGGGGGAGAGCCGGGGCCAACGTCCTGACTTTC
size: .; V: TRBV18; J: TRBJ2-7; D: .; CDR3: CASSPTSPGGTGIEQYF; DNA: TGTGCCAGCTCACCGACTTCCCCGGGAGGAACAGGGATCGAGCAGTACTTC
size: .; V: TRBV29-1; J: TRBJ2-5; D: TRBD1; CDR3: CSVVTGAQETQYF; DNA: TGCAGCGTTGTGACAGGGGCGCAAGAGACCCAGTACTTC
size: .; V: TRBV27; J: TRBJ2-7; D: .; CDR3: CASSFLRDQVYEQYF; DNA: TGTGCCAGCAGTTTCTTACGGGACCAAGTTTACGAGCAGTACTTC
size: .; V: TRBV5-8; J: TRBJ1-5; D: .; CDR3: CASSPDGRAGHF; DNA: TGTGCCAGCAGCCCGGACGGAAGGGCCGGGCATTTT
size: .; V: TRBV5-4; J: TRBJ1-1; D: TRBD1; CDR3: CASSRGQDEREAFF; DNA: TGTGCCAGCAGCCGAGGACAGGATGAGCGTGAAGCTTTCTTT
size: many; V: TRBV21-1; J: TRBJ1-5; D: .; CDR3: CASSKTVQPQHF; DNA: TGTGCCAGCAGCAAAACAGTTCAGCCCCAGCATTTT
size: many; V: TRBV7-8; J: TRBJ1-3; D: TRBD1; CDR3: CASSFDRGPSGNTIYF; DNA: TGTGCCAGCAGCTTCGACAGGGGGCCCTCTGGAAACACCATATATTTT
size: once; V: TRBV18; J: TRBJ2-2; D: .; CDR3: CASSYQTGTGELFF; DNA: TGTGCCAGCTCGTATCAGACAGGCACCGGGGAGCTGTTTTTT
size: once; V: TRBV4-1; J: TRBJ1-1; D: .; CDR3: CASSQQLPGGNYEAFF; DNA: TGCGCCAGCAGCCAACAACTTCCGGGAGGGAACTATGAAGCTTTCTTT
size: few; V: TRBV2; J: TRBJ1-1; D: .; CDR3: CASHTNGNTEAFF; DNA: TGTGCCAGCCACACAAACGGGAACACTGAAGCTTTCTTT
size: .; V: TRBV4-1; J: TRBJ1-5; D: .; CDR3: CASSQEGYSNQPQHF; DNA: TGCGCCAGCAGCCAAGAAGGGTATAGCAATCAGCCCCAGCATTTT
size: .; V: TRBV4-1; J: TRBJ1-5; D: .; CDR3: CASSQPYSGGSNQPQHF; DNA: TGCGCCAGCAGCCAACCCTATAGTGGCGGGAGCAATCAGCCCCAGCATTTT
size: many; V: TRBV2; J: TRBJ2-5; D: TRBD2; CDR3: CASLSGSGETQYF; DNA: TGTGCCAGCCTTAGCGGGAGTGGTGAGACCCAGTACTTC
size: .; V: TRBV19; J: TRBJ2-5; D: .; CDR3: CASSMRGFQETQYF; DNA: TGTGCCAGTAGTATGAGGGGTTTTCAGGAGACCCAGTACTTC
size: .; V: TRBV9; J: TRBJ1-2; D: TRBD1; CDR3: CASSGTTSRTGIYGYTF; DNA: TGTGCCAGCAGCGGGACTACTAGTCGGACAGGGATCTATGGCTACACCTTC
size: .; V: TRBV6-5; J: TRBJ1-2; D: TRBD1; CDR3: CASSYSKTGAVGYTF; DNA: TGTGCCAGCAGTTACTCGAAAACAGGGGCCGTAGGCTACACCTTC
size: few; V: TRBV19; J: TRBJ2-2; D: TRBD2; CDR3: CASSIGGTNTGELFF; DNA: TGTGCCAGTAGTATCGGGGGGACGAACACCGGGGAGCTGTTTTTT
size: .; V: TRBV28; J: TRBJ2-5; D: TRBD1; CDR3: CASTSRPGTGLETQYF; DNA: TGTGCCAGCACCTCCCGTCCCGGGACAGGGCTGGAGACCCAGTACTTC
size: many; V: TRBV20-1; J: TRBJ2-7; D: .; CDR3: CSANVAGAPF; DNA: TGCAGTGCTAACGTGGCGGGGGCACCCTTC
size: .; V: TRBV6-6; J: TRBJ2-7; D: .; CDR3: CAISESTSGKYEQYF; DNA: TGTGCCATCAGTGAGTCAACTAGTGGGAAATACGAGCAGTACTTC
size: .; V: TRBV7-2; J: TRBJ2-5; D: .; CDR3: CASSLGVAEETQYF; DNA: TGTGCCAGCAGCCTAGGGGTGGCGGAAGAGACCCAGTACTTC
size: .; V: TRBV7-8; J: TRBJ1-5; D: TRBD1; CDR3: CASRRGQGLNQPQHF; DNA: TGTGCCAGCAGACGGGGACAGGGCCTCAATCAGCCCCAGCATTTT
size: .; V: TRBV10-3; J: TRBJ1-1; D: .; CDR3: CAISAGQNTEAFF; DNA: TGTGCCATCAGTGCGGGACAGAACACTGAAGCTTTCTTT
size: .; V: TRBV5-1; J: TRBJ1-3; D: .; CDR3: CASAEGSSGNTIYF; DNA: TGCGCCAGCGCGGAGGGGAGCTCTGGAAACACCATATATTTT
size: .; V: TRBV29-1; J: TRBJ2-1; D: TRBD2; CDR3: CSVKGLAGDSDEQFF; DNA: TGCAGCGTTAAAGGACTAGCGGGAGATAGTGATGAGCAGTTCTTC